One and the same sample provided the 5 T cell receptor beta chains below, sequenced in a study of blood T cell repertoires in COVID-19. Clones were read by immunoSEQ multiplex PCR, and TCRdb kept only the in-frame ones, dropping some. The sample carries some 110,000 clones, 85% recorded once. The sequenced sample was peripheral blood. Receptors were obtained from a man between 50 and 59 years old with acute or convalescent COVID-19.

DNA of the CDR3: TGTGCCAGTAGTAGGCAGGGGGCCGGGGAGCTGTTTTTT. Translating it yields CASSRQGAGELFF. The gene calls are TRBV19 and TRBJ2-2; 7 bases agree with TRBD1. The length of the CDR3 is 13 residues. CDR1 LNHDA and CDR2 SQIVND come from the germline V gene (reference sequence). Unmatched junction bases numbered 2, after V lost 4 bases and J lost 6 bases.

V usage is TRBV6-1 and J usage is TRBJ2-7, with a weak D call TRBD1 (6 bases). The CDR3 extends over 14 amino acids. The ends were cut back, 7 bases at V and 2 bases at J, with 15 bases in the middle. Germline CDR1 is MNHNS and CDR2 is SASEGT. The CDR3 region is CASTWGQTAYEQYF. CDR3 DNA sequence: TGTGCCAGCACCTGGGGGCAGACCGCCTACGAGCAGTACTTC.

The chain links TRBV6-2 or TRBV6-3 to TRBJ2-7; 7 bases line up with TRBD1. The trim removed 6 bases at V and 0 bases at J, leaving 5 bases unmatched. CDR3 length: 14 amino acids. Germline V CDR1 and CDR2: MNHEY, SVGEGT. CDR3 protein: CASSRQGFSYEQYF. CDR3 sequence (DNA): TGTGCCAGCAGCCGACAGGGCTTCTCCTACGAGCAGTACTTC.

This chain uses TRBV19 with TRBJ2-3; D is possibly TRBD2 (6 bases). The germline V and J ends were trimmed by 5 bases and 4 bases, with 13 bases remaining between them. Germline CDR1 is LNHDA and CDR2 is SQIVND (reference sequence). The CDR3 totals 14 residues. CDR3 residues: CASSVLAWADTQYF. CDR3 in DNA: TGTGCCAGTAGTGTACTAGCTTGGGCAGATACGCAGTATTTT.

The rearrangement links TRBV6-1 to TRBJ2-7; 12 nucleotides agree with TRBD1. There are 16 residues in the CDR3. The V and J ends lost 3 bases and 4 bases, in that order; junction bases with no gene match: 7. CDR1 is MNHNS and CDR2 is SASEGT in the germline V gene. The DNA of the CDR3 is TGTGCCAGCAGTGAGCCCGGGACAGGGGGCGTGTACGAGCAGTACTTC. Amino acids: CASSEPGTGGVYEQYF.